A single sample is the source of the 9 T cell receptor beta chains below, sequenced in a study of cytomegalovirus exposure and HLA in healthy donors. Amplification used 60 Vbeta primers and 13 Jbeta primers. The data were produced by immunoSEQ multiplex PCR, yet TCRdb's version contains in-frame clones alone and is incomplete. In the table there are about 140,000 clones, roughly 84% of which are singletons. Material for sequencing was PBMCs. These receptors were collected from a boy aged 2 to 10 in good health and CMV-seronegative.

V and J are TRBV6-5 and TRBJ2-7, with D possibly being TRBD1 (7 bases). The CDR3 sequence is 14 residues long. Looked up from germline, CDR1 is MNHEY and CDR2 is SVGAGI. The V end was cut by 2 bases, the J end by 5 bases, with 13 bases between. The CDR3 sequence is CASSYARGAHEQYF. CDR3 bases: TGTGCCAGCAGTTACGCCAGGGGGGCCCACGAGCAGTACTTC.

V is TRBV18 and J is TRBJ1-5, with D tentatively TRBD1 (6 bases). The V end was cut by 5 bases, the J end by 3 bases, with 14 bases between. The CDR3 totals 15 residues. Germline values: CDR1 KGHSH, CDR2 LQKENI. The CDR3 sequence: CASSTASGVNQPQHF. CDR3 sequence (DNA): TGTGCCAGCTCAACGGCATCAGGGGTCAATCAGCCCCAGCATTTT.

V is TRBV18 and J is TRBJ2-7; the D gene is possibly TRBD1 (5 bases). The V and J ends lost 5 bases and 0 bases respectively, with 14 bases between them. CDR1 and CDR2 from the germline V gene are KGHSH and LQKENI. This CDR3 is 15 amino acids long. CDR3 sequence (DNA): TGTGCCAGCTCAACCTTGCCAGGGTACTCCTACGAGCAGTACTTC. Translating it yields CASSTLPGYSYEQYF.

V gene TRBV4-2 combines with J gene TRBJ2-1, with TRBD1 identical over 11 bases. Trimming took 1 base from V and 8 from J; bases not matched to a gene: 4. Per the germline V gene, CDR1 is LGHNA and CDR2 is YNFKEQ. CDR3 length: 15 residues. CDR3 residues: CASSQGTGGIYEQFF. The DNA of the CDR3 is TGTGCCAGCAGCCAAGGGACAGGGGGCATATATGAGCAGTTCTTC.

V is TRBV5-1 and J is TRBJ2-3; TRBD1 aligns across 7 bases. V dropped 6 bases and J dropped 6; count of bases not matched to a gene: 7. Germline V gene data show CDR1 as SGHRS and CDR2 as YFSETQ. CDR3 length equals 13 residues. The CDR3 spells CASNSGGWDTQYF. The CDR3 DNA is TGCGCCAGCAACTCAGGGGGTTGGGATACGCAGTATTTT.

The J gene is TRBJ2-3, the V gene TRBV5-4, with D possibly TRBD2 on 6 matching bases. Trimming took off 4 bases at V and 4 bases at J, with 10 bases between the two ends. Germline V gene sequence: CDR1 SGHNT, CDR2 YYREEE (reference sequence). The CDR3 consists of 13 residues. The CDR3, as DNA: TGTGCCAGCAGCCGGACTATAGCAGATACGCAGTATTTT. Translation: CASSRTIADTQYF.

V and J are TRBV2 and TRBJ2-1; 7 nucleotides match TRBD2. Germline CDR1 reads SNHLY; CDR2 reads FYNNEI. CDR3 length equals 9 residues. Unmatched junction bases numbered 3, after V lost 11 bases and J lost 11 bases. CDR3 region: CAWGGKQFF. The CDR3 nucleotides read TGTGCCTGGGGAGGGAAGCAGTTCTTC. The entire variable domain, with the rest obtained from reference TRBV2 and TRBJ2-1, is as follows: EPEVTQTPSHQVTQMGQEVILRCVPISNHLYFYWYRQILGQKVEFLVSFYNNEISEKSEIFDDQFSVERPDGSNFTLKIRSTKLEDSAMYFCAWGGKQFFGPGTRLTVL.

This clone was counted once. This chain uses TRBV15 with TRBJ2-7; D might be TRBD2 (6 bases). This CDR3 comprises 13 residues. Looked up from germline, CDR1 is LNHNV and CDR2 is YYDKDF (reference sequence). V was cut by 0 bases and J by 4 bases, with 7 bases left in between. CDR3 region: CATSRDGGYEQYF. The CDR3 nucleotides read TGTGCCACCAGCAGAGATGGGGGGTACGAGCAGTACTTC.

The chain couples TRBV4-1 to TRBJ1-1; D remains ambiguous. The CDR3 runs to 16 residues. Germline CDR1 MGHRA, CDR2 YSYEKL. V gave up 1 base and J gave up 2 bases, with 14 bases separating them. CDR3 region: CASSQGVYFRNTEAFF. The CDR3 nucleotides are TGCGCCAGCAGCCAAGGTGTCTACTTTCGAAACACTGAAGCTTTCTTT.